This is a list of T cell receptor beta chains from one sample in a study of cytomegalovirus exposure and HLA in healthy donors. Profiling relied on immunoSEQ multiplex PCR, and the TCRdb table lists in-frame clones only, not all of them. In the table there are roughly 190,000 clones, 60% to 85% of which are singletons. The source material was PBMCs. The receptors derive from a girl between 10 and 17 years old in good health and CMV-seropositive. The CDR3 runs from the conserved cysteine through the conserved F or W. Fields, in order: V gene, D gene, clone size, J gene, CDR3 protein, CDR3 DNA. D genes are given only for firm matches. The size entry is marked missing in some rows and otherwise reads once, few, many or a size class.

TRBV7-9,-,-,TRBJ1-1,CASSPTVGLNTEAFF,TGTGCCAGCAGCCCAACAGTGGGGCTGAACACTGAAGCTTTCTTT
TRBV10-3,TRBD2,-,TRBJ2-7,CAITSGGTYEQYF,TGTGCCATTACTAGCGGGGGAACCTACGAGCAGTACTTC
TRBV5-1,-,-,TRBJ2-5,CASSLGRGGPETQYF,TGCGCCAGCAGCTTGGGAAGGGGGGGCCCTGAGACCCAGTACTTC
TRBV7-2,-,-,TRBJ1-5,CASSFLGGDNQPQHF,TGTGCCAGCAGCTTCTTAGGGGGGGACAATCAGCCCCAGCATTTT
TRBV12-5,TRBD1,-,TRBJ2-1,CASGSTYKTGTGGVEQFF,TGTGCTAGTGGTTCCACCTATAAAACCGGGACAGGGGGAGTCGAGCAGTTCTTC
TRBV7-8,TRBD1,-,TRBJ1-4,CASSRKQQGINEKLFF,TGTGCCAGCAGCCGGAAGCAACAGGGGATTAATGAAAAACTGTTTTTT
TRBV2,TRBD2,-,TRBJ2-2,CASSALLAGGHLNTGELFF,TGTGCCAGCAGTGCCCTACTAGCGGGGGGCCACTTGAACACCGGGGAGCTGTTTTTT
TRBV2,-,-,TRBJ1-6,CASSGEGKGSPLHF,TGTGCCAGCAGTGGGGAGGGGAAGGGTTCACCCCTCCACTTT
TRBV4-3,-,once,TRBJ1-1,CASSQLGGSRTEAFF,TGCGCCAGCAGCCAACTTGGGGGGTCGAGGACTGAAGCTTTCTTT
TRBV27,-,-,TRBJ1-1,CASSYFPLNTEAFF,TGTGCCAGCAGTTATTTTCCCTTGAACACTGAAGCTTTCTTT
TRBV7-9,TRBD2,-,TRBJ2-1,CASSLAGGLAGYNEQFF,TGTGCCAGCAGCTTAGCGGGTGGGCTAGCGGGGTACAATGAGCAGTTCTTC
TRBV6-5,TRBD2,-,TRBJ2-5,CATTSAGGLQETQYF,TGTGCCACCACCTCAGCGGGGGGGTTGCAAGAGACCCAGTACTTC
TRBV7-2,-,-,TRBJ1-6,CASSSGRVSNSPLHF,TGTGCCAGCAGCTCGGGAAGGGTATCTAATTCACCCCTCCACTTT
TRBV7-6,TRBD2,-,TRBJ2-3,CASSSTSWTSGGAINTQYF,TGTGCCAGCAGCTCGACCTCTTGGACTAGCGGGGGGGCTATAAATACGCAGTATTTT
TRBV4-2,TRBD1,-,TRBJ2-3,CASSAEGTGSADTQYF,TGTGCCAGCAGCGCCGAAGGGACAGGGAGCGCAGATACGCAGTATTTT
TRBV10-2,-,-,TRBJ1-6,CASSESEGNSPLHF,TGCGCCAGCAGTGAGTCAGAGGGTAATTCACCCCTCCACTTT
TRBV7-9,-,-,TRBJ1-1,CASSPPGTTVAEAFF,TGTGCCAGCAGCCCCCCGGGGACAACGGTGGCTGAAGCTTTCTTT
TRBV4-3,-,-,TRBJ2-3,CASSQDGRVRDTQYF,TGCGCCAGCAGCCAAGATGGCAGGGTACGGGATACGCAGTATTTT
TRBV7-7,-,-,TRBJ2-3,CASSPASTDTQYF,TGTGCCAGCAGCCCCGCGAGCACAGATACGCAGTATTTT
TRBV6-4,-,-,TRBJ2-3,CASSDSSGLGGTDTQYF,TGTGCCAGCAGTGACTCCTCCGGACTAGGGGGGACAGATACGCAGTATTTT
TRBV27,TRBD2,-,TRBJ2-1,CASSPGTSGGVNEQFF,TGTGCCAGCAGTCCGGGGACTAGCGGGGGAGTCAATGAGCAGTTCTTC
TRBV6-1,-,-,TRBJ1-3,CASYLTGPGNTIYF,TGTGCCAGCTACCTGACAGGCCCTGGAAACACCATATATTTT
TRBV6-1,-,-,TRBJ1-2,CASSEGAGGDGYTF,TGTGCCAGCAGTGAAGGGGCGGGGGGGGATGGCTACACCTTC
TRBV4-2,-,-,TRBJ1-4,CASSRPGQGNEKLFF,TGTGCCAGCAGCCGACCGGGACAAGGCAATGAAAAACTGTTTTTT
TRBV7-2,-,-,TRBJ1-6,CASRGSYNSPLHF,TGTGCCAGCCGAGGATCCTATAATTCACCCCTCCACTTT
TRBV7-7,-,-,TRBJ2-5,CASSPGARTQETQYF,TGTGCCAGCAGCCCAGGGGCCCGAACCCAAGAGACCCAGTACTTC
TRBV9,-,-,TRBJ1-1,CASSALRNTEAFF,TGTGCCAGCAGCGCCCTCAGGAACACTGAAGCTTTCTTT
TRBV19,TRBD1,-,TRBJ2-7,CASSIEGQGPYEQYF,TGTGCCAGTAGTATAGAGGGACAGGGGCCCTACGAGCAGTACTTC
TRBV6-1,-,-,TRBJ1-2,CASSDNRRGRINGYTF,TGTGCCAGCAGTGACAACCGGCGGGGACGGATAAATGGCTACACCTTC
TRBV6-4,TRBD2,-,TRBJ2-3,CASRKAGDGDTQYF,TGTGCCAGCAGAAAAGCGGGGGATGGCGATACGCAGTATTTT
TRBV10-3,-,-,TRBJ2-7,CAIMAGFDEQYF,TGTGCCATCATGGCAGGGTTCGACGAGCAGTACTTC
TRBV5-1,TRBD2,once,TRBJ2-1,CASSAGLAGGRYVNEQFF,TGCGCCAGCAGCGCCGGACTAGCGGGGGGCCGTTACGTCAATGAGCAGTTCTTC
TRBV18,-,-,TRBJ1-5,CASSPQQGSQPQHF,TGTGCCAGCTCACCACAACAGGGTTCTCAGCCCCAGCATTTT
TRBV6-5,-,-,TRBJ1-1,CASSSGHLNTEAFF,TGTGCCAGCAGTTCAGGACACCTGAACACTGAAGCTTTCTTT
TRBV9,TRBD1,-,TRBJ1-1,CASSVRDRGNTEAFF,TGTGCCAGCAGCGTTAGGGACAGGGGGAACACTGAAGCTTTCTTT
TRBV29-1,-,-,TRBJ1-1,CSVGQLPTEAFF,TGCAGCGTTGGCCAGTTACCCACTGAAGCTTTCTTT
TRBV30,-,-,TRBJ1-6,CAWGDQGPSYNSPLHF,TGTGCCTGGGGAGATCAGGGCCCCTCCTATAATTCACCCCTCCACTTT
TRBV10-3,TRBD1,-,TRBJ1-2,CAISEDRGSHNYGYTF,TGTGCCATCAGTGAGGACAGGGGGTCTCATAACTATGGCTACACCTTC
TRBV5-1,TRBD2,-,TRBJ2-3,CASSPLAGGYTDTQYF,TGCGCCAGCAGCCCTCTAGCGGGGGGCTACACAGATACGCAGTATTTT
TRBV11-3,TRBD1,-,TRBJ2-5,CASKDRGQETQYF,TGTGCCAGCAAGGACAGGGGCCAAGAGACCCAGTACTTC
TRBV10-3,TRBD1,-,TRBJ2-3,CAISAGTGTTDTQYF,TGTGCCATTTCAGCCGGGACAGGGACCACAGATACGCAGTATTTT
TRBV5-1,TRBD2,few,TRBJ2-3,CASSSASWRGGTDTQYF,TGCGCCAGCAGCTCGGCTTCGTGGCGGGGGGGCACAGATACGCAGTATTTT
TRBV10-3,-,-,TRBJ1-2,CAISDRAINYGYTF,TGTGCCATCAGTGACAGGGCCATTAACTATGGCTACACCTTC
TRBV27,TRBD2,-,TRBJ2-7,CASKRLGASGFLEQYF,TGTGCCAGCAAACGACTCGGGGCTAGCGGGTTTTTGGAGCAGTACTTC
TRBV5-1,-,-,TRBJ1-4,CASSLATGGGLEKLFF,TGCGCCAGCAGCTTGGCAACTGGGGGGGGGCTGGAAAAACTGTTTTTT
TRBV4-1,TRBD1,-,TRBJ2-7,CASSQLGQGLYEQYF,TGCGCCAGCAGCCAGCTGGGACAGGGCCTCTACGAGCAGTACTTC
TRBV9,TRBD1,-,TRBJ2-7,CASSETGEYEQYF,TGTGCCAGCAGCGAGACAGGGGAGTACGAGCAGTACTTC
TRBV10-3,-,-,TRBJ2-1,CAISEGQNNEQFF,TGTGCCATCAGTGAGGGGCAGAACAATGAGCAGTTCTTC
TRBV6-1,TRBD1,-,TRBJ1-2,CASSAPEGAVYGYTF,TGTGCCAGCAGCGCCCCGGAGGGGGCAGTCTATGGCTACACCTTC
TRBV5-4,TRBD1,once,TRBJ1-1,CASSWMTGMNTEAFF,TGTGCCAGCAGCTGGATGACAGGGATGAACACTGAAGCTTTCTTT
TRBV9,-,few,TRBJ1-5,CASSVGGRADQPQHF,TGTGCCAGCAGCGTGGGAGGCAGGGCGGATCAGCCCCAGCATTTT
TRBV6-5,-,once,TRBJ2-3,CASSYSKETDTQYF,TGTGCCAGCAGTTACAGTAAGGAGACAGATACGCAGTATTTT
TRBV27,-,-,TRBJ1-6,CASSLRGNRESTRSNNSPLHF,TGTGCCAGCAGTTTAAGGGGTAACAGGGAATCCACCCGCAGCAATAATTCACCCCTCCACTTT
TRBV4-3,TRBD1,-,TRBJ2-2,CASSPRDRDTGELFF,TGCGCCAGCAGCCCCCGGGACAGAGACACCGGGGAGCTGTTTTTT
TRBV18,-,few,TRBJ1-1,CASSLTLNTEAFF,TGTGCCAGCTCATTAACACTGAACACTGAAGCTTTCTTT
TRBV15,-,-,TRBJ2-1,CATSRSTGKVNNEQFF,TGTGCCACCAGCAGATCCACAGGGAAGGTAAACAATGAGCAGTTCTTC